The rows below give T cell receptor beta chains drawn from one sample of a study of CD8 T cells in Susac syndrome. TCRdb re-called the immunoSEQ multiplex PCR reads through MiXCR, storing one row per CDR3 protein. The sample holds 150,000 to 200,000 distinct CDR3 sequences, just over 90% seen once. Source material: CD4+ T cells from PBMCs. These receptor sequences come from a human donor in good health. CDR3s leave out the opening cysteine and the closing phenylalanine or tryptophan.

>TRBJ2-2|14|TRBV5-1
ASSLIGGQGTGELF
>TRBJ1-4|13|TRBV12-3/TRBV12-4
ASSTATGANEKLF
>TRBJ1-5|11|TRBV6-4
ASSREANQPQH
>TRBJ1-2|11|TRBV20-1
SARVSGFYGYT
>TRBJ2-3|11|TRBV7-3
ASSLSGGDTQY
>TRBJ2-6|15|TRBV12-3/TRBV12-4
ASSDGSAISGANVLT
>TRBJ2-3|11|TRBV20-1
SASDPSTDTQY
>TRBJ2-5|13|TRBV20-1
SARPGTSGGETQY
>TRBJ2-5|13|TRBV7-8
ASSWDRVLQETQY
>TRBJ2-5|12|TRBV20-1
SATTDRVKETQY
>TRBJ1-1|13|TRBV13
ASSRPDRVDTEAF
>TRBJ2-7|12|TRBV6-2/TRBV6-3
ASTPSGGSYEQY
>TRBJ1-2|10|TRBV20-1
SAGQDVYGYT
>TRBJ1-1|13|TRBV3-1
ASSRYGQENTEAF
>TRBJ2-5|10|TRBV7-9
ASSLVRETQY
>TRBJ2-2|14|TRBV20-1
SARMGGGRGTGELF
>TRBJ1-2|11|TRBV30
AWSQDRTGGYT
>TRBJ2-2|16|TRBV3-1
ASSQEGLAGGFTGELF
>TRBJ2-5|13|TRBV9
ASSVRAGAEETQY
>TRBJ1-1|12|TRBV20-1
SASDSQGSTEAF
>TRBJ1-5|11|TRBV12-3/TRBV12-4
ASRKQGNQPQH
>TRBJ2-2|14|TRBV7-2
ASNSNGGAGAGELF
>TRBJ1-1|11|TRBV6-1
ASSEIREDGAF
>TRBJ1-2|13|TRBV5-1
ASSFGDREAYGYT
>TRBJ2-5|13|TRBV2
ASSEGLGAQETQY
>TRBJ2-3|11|TRBV30
AWSDWAADTQY
>TRBJ1-5|14|TRBV6-1
ASQWTGRHSNQPQH
>TRBJ1-3|12|TRBV9
ASSFDFSGNTIY
>TRBJ2-5|13|TRBV3-1
ASSQDQQPQETQY
>TRBJ1-6|12|TRBV6-6
ASSGRVLESPLH
>TRBJ1-1|12|TRBV7-9
ASSLDEMNTEAF
>TRBJ1-2|10|TRBV25-1
ASSEYRDGYT
>TRBJ2-2|14|TRBV4-2
ASSQGRARNTGELF
>TRBJ2-2|11|TRBV3-1
ASSQELAGGLF
>TRBJ1-2|12|TRBV5-4
ASSSTGGKSGYT
>TRBJ1-2|10|TRBV6-1
ASKDGPLGYT
>TRBJ2-7|9|TRBV6-5
ASVLDSEQY
>TRBJ2-3|13|TRBV3-1
ASSPAGGLADTQY
>TRBJ1-1|11|TRBV16
ASSSTGFTEAF
>TRBJ2-7|13|TRBV29-1
SVVFGLDRPYEQY
>TRBJ2-7|12|TRBV15
ATSRDLGTYEQY
>TRBJ2-1|11|TRBV19
ASSLFRGDEQF
>TRBJ1-1|12|TRBV7-6
ASSLAGAMAEAF
>TRBJ2-3|13|TRBV5-1
ASSLTSGVWDTQY
>TRBJ1-5|12|TRBV7-6
ASSSRQGHQPQH
>TRBJ2-1|13|TRBV20-1
SAPPGTSGGDEQF
>TRBJ1-1|13|TRBV18
ASSPETGMNTEAF
>TRBJ2-5|12|TRBV29-1
SVGRGGGQETQY
>TRBJ1-1|11|TRBV18
ASSPDQNTEAF
>TRBJ2-2|11|TRBV20-1
SAQRGVTGELF
>TRBJ1-2|14|TRBV9
ASSPGPFITGYGYT
>TRBJ1-2|11|TRBV7-9
ASSLSAGESYT
>TRBJ2-4|12|TRBV5-6
ASSLEAGVNIQY